The T cell receptor (beta chain) under discussion was sequenced for a study of low-dose radiotherapy and immunotherapy resistance in tumors. The overall study: With fractions of 0.5 Gy given every 2 weeks, Cohort 1 accumulated a total of 6.5 Gy.

The CDR3 covers 15 residues. Trimming removed 4 bases from V and 8 bases from J, with 20 bases in between. Looked up from germline, CDR1 is SGHDN and CDR2 is FVKESK. This clonotype has just a few counts. TRAV- and TRBV-specific primers primed first-strand cDNA, covering alpha and beta chains. The authors amplified TCRs for 15 to 25 PCR cycles with a constant-region primer and a V-primer adapter. TCRdb analysed the reads with MiXCR anew, one entry per CDR3 protein. The sample consists of about 91,000 distinct CDR3 sequences, approximately 22% of them appearing once. The time point is: after trial treatment. Regarding treatment: LDRT plus nivolumab, ipilimumab, low-dose cyclophosphamide and aspirin (RACIN trial). Low-dose radiotherapy, low-dose cyclophosphamide, aspirin, ipilimumab and nivolumab were all given to the donors.

Sample: PBMCs, taken after low-dose radiotherapy plus immunotherapy. The rearrangement links TRBV14 to TRBJ1-2; no reliable D call. The TCR was taken from a female donor with ovarian cancer. The CDR3 protein is CASSPRLDGVGGYTF. In nucleotides, the CDR3 is TGTGCCAGCAGCCCCCGATTGGATGGTGTCGGGGGCTACACCTTC.